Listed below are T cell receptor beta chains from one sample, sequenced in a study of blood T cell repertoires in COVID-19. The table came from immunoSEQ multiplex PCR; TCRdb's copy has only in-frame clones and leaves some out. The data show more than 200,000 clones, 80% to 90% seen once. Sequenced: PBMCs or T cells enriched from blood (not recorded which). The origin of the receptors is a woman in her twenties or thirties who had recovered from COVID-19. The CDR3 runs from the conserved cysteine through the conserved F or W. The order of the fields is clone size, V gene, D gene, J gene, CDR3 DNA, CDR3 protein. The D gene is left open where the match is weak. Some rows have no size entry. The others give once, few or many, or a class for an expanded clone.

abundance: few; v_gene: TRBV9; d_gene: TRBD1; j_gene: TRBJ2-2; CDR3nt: TGTGCCAGCAGCGTCCGACAGGGCCCGAACACCGGGGAGCTGTTTTTT; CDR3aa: CASSVRQGPNTGELFF
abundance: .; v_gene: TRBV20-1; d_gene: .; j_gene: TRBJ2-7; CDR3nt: TGCAGTGCTAGTCCCGGGAGAGGTGGAGGCGAGCAGTACTTC; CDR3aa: CSASPGRGGGEQYF
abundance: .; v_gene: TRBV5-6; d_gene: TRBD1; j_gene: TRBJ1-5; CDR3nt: TGTGCCAGCAGCTTGAAGGGGGACAGGTGGGAGCCCCAGCATTTT; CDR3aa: CASSLKGDRWEPQHF
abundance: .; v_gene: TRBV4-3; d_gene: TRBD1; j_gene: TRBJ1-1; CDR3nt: TGCGCCAGCAGCCAAAGCAGGGGGGCAGAAGGGAACACTGAAGCTTTCTTT; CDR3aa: CASSQSRGAEGNTEAFF
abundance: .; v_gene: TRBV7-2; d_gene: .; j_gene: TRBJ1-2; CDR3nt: TGTGCCAGCAGCTCAGGGGCCCGCTCCTATGGCTACACCTTC; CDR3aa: CASSSGARSYGYTF
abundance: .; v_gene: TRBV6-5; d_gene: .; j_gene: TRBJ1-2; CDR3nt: TGTGCCAGCATCCCCCCGGGACATTTTAACTATGGCTACACCTTC; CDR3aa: CASIPPGHFNYGYTF
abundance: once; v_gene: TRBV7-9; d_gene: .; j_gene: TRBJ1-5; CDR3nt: TGTGCCAGCAGCTTATACAGGGATCAGCCCCAGCATTTT; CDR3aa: CASSLYRDQPQHF
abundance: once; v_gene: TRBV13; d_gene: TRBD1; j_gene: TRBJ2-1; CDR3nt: TGTGCCACCCTAGAGCCACAGGGGTTAAAGTTCTTC; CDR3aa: CATLEPQGLKFF
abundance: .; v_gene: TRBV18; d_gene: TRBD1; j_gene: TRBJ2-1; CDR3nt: TGTGCCAGCTCACTTCCGGGACAGGGATACAATGAGCAGTTCTTC; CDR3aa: CASSLPGQGYNEQFF
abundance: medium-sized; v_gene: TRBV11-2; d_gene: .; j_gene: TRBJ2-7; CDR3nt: TGTGCCAGCAGCTCCATTAACGGGGTTTTTTCCTACGAGCAGTACTTC; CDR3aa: CASSSINGVFSYEQYF
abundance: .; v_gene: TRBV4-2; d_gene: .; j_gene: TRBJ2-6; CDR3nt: TGTGCCAGCAGCCAAACTACAGGCTCTGGGGCCAACGTCCTGACTTTC; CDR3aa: CASSQTTGSGANVLTF
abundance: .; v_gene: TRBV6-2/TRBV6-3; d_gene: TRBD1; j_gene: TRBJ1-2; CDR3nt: TGTGCCAGCAGTTACGAAGACAGGGTCTATGGCTACACCTTC; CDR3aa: CASSYEDRVYGYTF
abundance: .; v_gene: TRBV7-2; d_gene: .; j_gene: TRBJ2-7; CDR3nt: TGTGCCAGCAGCTTATCCCATGGGCTGTCCTACGAGCAGTACTTC; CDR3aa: CASSLSHGLSYEQYF
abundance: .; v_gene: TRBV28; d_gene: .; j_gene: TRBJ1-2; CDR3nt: TGTGCCAGCGCAGGGTCCCCGGAGATAGACTATGGCTACACCTTC; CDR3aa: CASAGSPEIDYGYTF
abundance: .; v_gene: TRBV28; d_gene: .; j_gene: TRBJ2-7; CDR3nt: TGTGCCAGCAGCCCTGTAGCGGTTCACTCCTACGAGCAGTACTTC; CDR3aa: CASSPVAVHSYEQYF
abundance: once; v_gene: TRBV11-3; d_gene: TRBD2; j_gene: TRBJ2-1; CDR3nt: TGTGCCAGCAGCGACGGGAGGGTTGGTGTATACAATGAGCAGTTCTTC; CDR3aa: CASSDGRVGVYNEQFF
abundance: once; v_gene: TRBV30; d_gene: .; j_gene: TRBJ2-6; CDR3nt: TGTGCCTGGATTAGACAGACTGGGGCCAACGTCCTGACTTTC; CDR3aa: CAWIRQTGANVLTF
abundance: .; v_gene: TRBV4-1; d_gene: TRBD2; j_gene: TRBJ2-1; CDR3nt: TGCGCCAGCAGCCAAAAACCGGGACTAGCCTACAATGAGCAGTTCTTC; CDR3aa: CASSQKPGLAYNEQFF
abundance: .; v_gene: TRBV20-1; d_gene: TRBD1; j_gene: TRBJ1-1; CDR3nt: TGCAGTGCGGGGGACAGAGGTGCTTTCTTT; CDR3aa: CSAGDRGAFF
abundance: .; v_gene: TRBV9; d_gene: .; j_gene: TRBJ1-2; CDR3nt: TGTGCCAGCAGCGGAGGCCAGGGAACGTACTATGGCTACACCTTC; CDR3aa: CASSGGQGTYYGYTF
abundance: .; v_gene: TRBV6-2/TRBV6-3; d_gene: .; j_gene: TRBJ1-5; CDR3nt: TGTGCCAGCAGTTACACCGGACAGAATCGCAATCAGCCCCAGCATTTT; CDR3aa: CASSYTGQNRNQPQHF
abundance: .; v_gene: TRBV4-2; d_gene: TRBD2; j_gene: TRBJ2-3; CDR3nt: TGTGCCAGCAGCCAAGAGGTCCTGGGGGGGAACCCCCCAGATACGCAGTATTTT; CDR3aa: CASSQEVLGGNPPDTQYF
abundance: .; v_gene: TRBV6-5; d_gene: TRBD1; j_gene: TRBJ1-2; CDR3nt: TGTGCCACCCTCTATACAGGGGGAACTAACTATGGCTACACCTTC; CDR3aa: CATLYTGGTNYGYTF
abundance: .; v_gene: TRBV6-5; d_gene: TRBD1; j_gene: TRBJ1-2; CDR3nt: TGTGCCAGCAGTTCTTTGACAGGGGGCGCGTCCGGCTACACCTTC; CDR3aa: CASSSLTGGASGYTF